This T cell receptor beta chain comes out of a study of blood T cell repertoires in COVID-19. In the study overall: There were acute and convalescent COVID-19 samples, and they came from the United States, Italy and Spain.

The method was immunoSEQ multiplex PCR; TCRdb's version includes in-frame clones alone and lacks a portion of them. The table shows about 250,000 clones, with roughly nine tenths occurring only once. Germline assignment: CDR1 MNHEY and CDR2 SMNVEV (reference sequence). The J segment lost 1 base and the V segment lost 6 bases, leaving 6 bases of the junction unmatched. The CDR3 sequence is 16 residues long. This sequence was found in a woman aged 40-49 years who had recovered from COVID-19. Material: peripheral blood. The gene calls are TRBV27 and TRBJ1-1, with 12 bases lining up with TRBD1. This CDR3 is CASSAGTGGANTEAFF. The CDR3 DNA is TGTGCCAGCAGCGCAGGGACAGGGGGCGCGAACACTGAAGCTTTCTTT.